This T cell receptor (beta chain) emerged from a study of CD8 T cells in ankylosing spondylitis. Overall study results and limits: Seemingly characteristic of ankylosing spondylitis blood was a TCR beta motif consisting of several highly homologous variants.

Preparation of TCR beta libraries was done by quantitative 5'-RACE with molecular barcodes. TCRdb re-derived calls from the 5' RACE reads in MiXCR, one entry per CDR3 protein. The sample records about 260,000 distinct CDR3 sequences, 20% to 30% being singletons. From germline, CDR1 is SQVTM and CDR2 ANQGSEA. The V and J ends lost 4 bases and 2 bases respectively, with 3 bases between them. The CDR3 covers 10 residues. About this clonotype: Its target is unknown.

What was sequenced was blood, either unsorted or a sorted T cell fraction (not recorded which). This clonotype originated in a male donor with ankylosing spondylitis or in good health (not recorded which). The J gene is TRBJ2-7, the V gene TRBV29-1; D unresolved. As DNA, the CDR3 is TGCAGCGTTGTCACCTACGAGCAGTACTTC. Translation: CSVVTYEQYF.